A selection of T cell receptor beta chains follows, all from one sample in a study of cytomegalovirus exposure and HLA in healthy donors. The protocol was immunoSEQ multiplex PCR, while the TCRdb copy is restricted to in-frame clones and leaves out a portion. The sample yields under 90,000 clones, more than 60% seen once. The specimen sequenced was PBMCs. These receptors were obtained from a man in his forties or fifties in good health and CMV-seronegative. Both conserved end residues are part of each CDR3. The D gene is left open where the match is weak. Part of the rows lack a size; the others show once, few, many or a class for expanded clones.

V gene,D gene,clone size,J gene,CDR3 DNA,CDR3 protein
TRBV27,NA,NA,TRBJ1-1,TGTGCCAGCAGCTGGGGACAAAACACTGAAGCTTTCTTT,CASSWGQNTEAFF
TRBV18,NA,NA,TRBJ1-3,TGTGCCAGCTCACCACCGCAGGGGATAACCTTGGGAAACACCATATATTTT,CASSPPQGITLGNTIYF
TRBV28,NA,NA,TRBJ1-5,TGTGCCAGCAGTTCCTCTTATGGCAATCAGCCCCAGCATTTT,CASSSSYGNQPQHF
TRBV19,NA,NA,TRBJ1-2,TGTGCCAGTAGGCGGGAGCTGCGCTATGGCTACACCTTC,CASRRELRYGYTF
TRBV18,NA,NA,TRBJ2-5,TGTGCCAGCTCAAGGGAGGAGACCCAGTACTTC,CASSREETQYF
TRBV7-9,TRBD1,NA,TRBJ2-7,TGTGCCAGCAGCGGGACAGGGGACGAGCAGTACTTC,CASSGTGDEQYF
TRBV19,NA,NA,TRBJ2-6,TGTGCCAGTAGTATAAGTCAGGGATCTGGGGCCAACGTCCTGACTTTC,CASSISQGSGANVLTF
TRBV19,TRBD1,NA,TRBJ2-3,TGTGCCAGTAGTATTCAGGGGGCACCAGATACGCAGTATTTT,CASSIQGAPDTQYF
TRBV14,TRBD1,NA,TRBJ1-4,TGTGCCAGCAGCCAAAGACAGGGGGAAGGAAAACTGTTTTTT,CASSQRQGEGKLFF
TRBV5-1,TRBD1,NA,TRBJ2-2,TGCGCCAGCTCTCCTCTGGGGACAGGGTCCGGGGAGCTGTTTTTT,CASSPLGTGSGELFF
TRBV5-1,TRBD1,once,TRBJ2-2,TGCGCCAGCAGCTCAGGGACAGGGAGTAACGCCGGGGAGCTGTTTTTT,CASSSGTGSNAGELFF
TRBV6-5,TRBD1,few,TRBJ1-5,TGTGCCAGCAAGAGGGACAGTTCCAATCAGCCCCAGCATTTT,CASKRDSSNQPQHF
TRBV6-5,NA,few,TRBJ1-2,TGTGCCAGCAGTGATGGACAGCACTATGGCTACACCTTC,CASSDGQHYGYTF
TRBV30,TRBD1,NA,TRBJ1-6,TGTGCCTGGAGTATACAGGGGCGGAAATCAAACTTT,CAWSIQGRKSNF
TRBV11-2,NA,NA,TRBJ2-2,TGTGCCAGCAGCTCCGGGACAAACACCGGGGAGCTGTTTTTT,CASSSGTNTGELFF
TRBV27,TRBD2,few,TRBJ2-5,TGTGCCAGCAGCCGAGACGGGAGGGAGACCCAGTACTTC,CASSRDGRETQYF
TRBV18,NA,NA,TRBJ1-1,TGTGCCAGCTCACCTCAGCCGGGACTAGAGGACACTGAAGCTTTCTTT,CASSPQPGLEDTEAFF
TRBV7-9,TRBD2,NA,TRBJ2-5,TGTGCCAGCAGCCATAGCGGGAGGGCCTTTGGGACCCAGTACTTC,CASSHSGRAFGTQYF
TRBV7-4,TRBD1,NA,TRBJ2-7,TGTGCCAGCAGCTTAGTGCCGGGACAGGGGGCCTACGAGCAGTACTTC,CASSLVPGQGAYEQYF
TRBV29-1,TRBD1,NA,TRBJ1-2,TGCAGCGTTGAGAAACCTTGGGGGACAGGGGGATTCGGCTACACCTTC,CSVEKPWGTGGFGYTF
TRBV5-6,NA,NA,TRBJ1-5,TGTGCCAGCAGCTTGGACTCTGGTCAGCCCCAGCATTTT,CASSLDSGQPQHF
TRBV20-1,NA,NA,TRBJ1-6,TGCAGTGCCAGACTAGGGGGTCGGCTCCACTTT,CSARLGGRLHF
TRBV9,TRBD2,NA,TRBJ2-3,TGTGCCAGCACCCGGTGGGGGCGGGGGGGCACAGATACGCAGTATTTT,CASTRWGRGGTDTQYF
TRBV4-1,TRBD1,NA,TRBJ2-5,TGCGCCAGCAGCCAGGGACAGGGAGAGACCCAGTACTTC,CASSQGQGETQYF
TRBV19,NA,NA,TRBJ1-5,TGTGCCAGTAGTATGAGGCGGTTCTTGGGAGTAGGCCAGCCCCAGCATTTT,CASSMRRFLGVGQPQHF
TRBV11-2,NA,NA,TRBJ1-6,TGTGCCAGCAGCTTCGGCACGGGGGGCCATTCACCCCTCCACTTT,CASSFGTGGHSPLHF
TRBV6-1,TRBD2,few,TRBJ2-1,TGTGCCAGCAGTGGACGGTCCGGGACTAGCTCCAATGAGCAGTTCTTC,CASSGRSGTSSNEQFF
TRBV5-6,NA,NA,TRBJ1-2,TGTGCCAGCAGCTTGAGCAGGGACTATGGCTACACCTTC,CASSLSRDYGYTF
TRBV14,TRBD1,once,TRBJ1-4,TGTGCCAGCAGCCATGACAGGGGAGAAAAACTGTTTTTT,CASSHDRGEKLFF
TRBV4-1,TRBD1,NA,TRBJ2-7,TGCGCCAGCAGCCAATGGGACAGGGGGGCCTACGAGCAGTACTTC,CASSQWDRGAYEQYF
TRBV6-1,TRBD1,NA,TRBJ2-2,TGTGCCAGCGTACGACAGGGTACCGGGGAGCTGTTTTTT,CASVRQGTGELFF
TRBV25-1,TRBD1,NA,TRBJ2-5,TGTGCCAGCAGTGAAACAGGGGGGGAGACCCAGTACTTC,CASSETGGETQYF
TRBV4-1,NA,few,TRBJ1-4,TGCGCCAGCAGCCAAGACTCGCTGCTTGAGAGGGTTAGAGAAAAACTGTTTTTT,CASSQDSLLERVREKLFF
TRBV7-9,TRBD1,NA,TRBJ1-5,TGTGCCAGCAGCCATCGGGACAGTAATCAGCCCCAGCATTTT,CASSHRDSNQPQHF
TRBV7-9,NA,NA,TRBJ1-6,TGTGCCAGCACCCAGGTGGGGCGTGGAAATTCACCCCTCCACTTT,CASTQVGRGNSPLHF
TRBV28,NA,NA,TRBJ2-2,TGTGCCAGCAGCCAAACTTTTCAACGGAGATTGCTGTTTTTT,CASSQTFQRRLLFF
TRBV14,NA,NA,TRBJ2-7,TGTGCCAGCAGCCCCCTCTGGCCGCCCTACGAGCAGTACTTC,CASSPLWPPYEQYF
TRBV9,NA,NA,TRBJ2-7,TGTGCCAGCAGCGTGTCAGGGTTTGGTGGCGACGAGCAGTACTTC,CASSVSGFGGDEQYF
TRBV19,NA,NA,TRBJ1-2,TGTGCCAGTAATCCGGGGGGGGGCGACTATGGCTACACCTTC,CASNPGGGDYGYTF
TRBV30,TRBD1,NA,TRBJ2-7,TGTGCCTGGATCGACAGGGGCCAGGCCTACGAGCAGTACTTC,CAWIDRGQAYEQYF
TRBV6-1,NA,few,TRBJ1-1,TGTGCCAGCAGTATTGGACAAGAGTGGTCGGAAGCTTTCTTT,CASSIGQEWSEAFF
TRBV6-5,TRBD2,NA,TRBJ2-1,TGTGCCAGCAGTTCGACTAGCGGGGGCTCCTACAATGAGCAGTTCTTC,CASSSTSGGSYNEQFF
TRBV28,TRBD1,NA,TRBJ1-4,TGTGCCAGCAGTTTAGGGACAGGACCTAATGAAAAACTGTTTTTT,CASSLGTGPNEKLFF
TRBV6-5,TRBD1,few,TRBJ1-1,TGTGCCAGCAGCCCGTTGGGACAGCTGAACACTGAAGCTTTCTTT,CASSPLGQLNTEAFF
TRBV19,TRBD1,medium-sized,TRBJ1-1,TGTGCCAGTAGTATTCAGGGGGCGGCTGAAGCTTTCTTT,CASSIQGAAEAFF
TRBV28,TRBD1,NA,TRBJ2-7,TGTGCCAGCAGTTTCTCGGACAGGGGCTACGAGCAGTACTTC,CASSFSDRGYEQYF
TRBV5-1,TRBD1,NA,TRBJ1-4,TGCGCCAGCAGCCGAGACAGGGGGCTTGAAAAACTGTTTTTT,CASSRDRGLEKLFF
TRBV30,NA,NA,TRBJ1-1,TGTGCCCGGGCCTCGGGCCAAACAGGGCGAGCTTTCTTT,CARASGQTGRAFF